This TCR beta chain comes out of a study of cytomegalovirus exposure and HLA in healthy donors. Germline CDR1 ENHRY, CDR2 SYGVKD. The CDR3 length is 12 residues. The V gene lost 6 bases and the J gene lost 1 base, with 7 bases spanning the gap. A multiplex PCR was run with 60 Vbeta primers and 13 Jbeta primers. Method: immunoSEQ multiplex PCR; TCRdb's copy keeps in-frame clones and lacks some. The sample records about 150,000 clones, more than 75% being singletons. The clonotype comes from a human donor in good health. Input material: PBMCs. The chain combines TRBV10-3 with TRBJ2-7; no reliable D call. DNA of the CDR3: TGTGCCATCAGGACACAATCCTACGAGCAGTACTTC. Protein product: CAIRTQSYEQYF.